Following are 21 T cell receptor beta chains from one sample sequenced in a study of T cell responses to AZD1222 COVID-19 vaccine. Assay: immunoSEQ multiplex PCR; the TCRdb copy retains only in-frame clones and omits some. The sample contains nearly 110,000 clones, 90% of which appear only once. The sequencing here drew on peripheral blood, taken 28 days after the second AZD1222 dose. These TCRs come from an adult who received the AZD1222 COVID-19 vaccine.

This rearrangement joins TRBV4-1 to TRBJ1-2; no clear D. CDR1 MGHRA and CDR2 YSYEKL come from the germline V gene. V was pared by 0 bases and J by 7 bases, with 15 bases between. The CDR3 loop spans 15 amino acids. The CDR3 region has the DNA TGCGCCAGCAGCCAAGAGGAGGGTTCTAGAGCTGGCTACACCTTC. This translates into CASSQEEGSRAGYTF.

This chain uses TRBV24-1 with TRBJ2-3; no definite D call. With 4 bases removed from V and 3 bases from J, the gap between germline ends came to 7 bases. The CDR3 sequence is 13 residues long. CDR1 and CDR2 from the germline V gene are KGHDR and SFDVKD. The CDR3 here is CATSDGATDTQYF. As DNA, the CDR3 is TGTGCCACCAGTGACGGTGCAACAGATACGCAGTATTTT.

The genes are TRBV5-1 and TRBJ1-4; a possible D gene is TRBD1 (6 bases). The CDR3 has 14 residues. Germline V gives CDR1 SGHRS, CDR2 YFSETQ. V was pared by 4 bases and J by 3 bases, with 10 bases between. CDR3 in DNA: TGCGCCAGCAGCCTCCGGGGGCCTAATGAAAAACTGTTTTTT. This codes for CASSLRGPNEKLFF.

This clone has a single count. The CDR3 DNA reads TGCGCCAGCAGCTTGGCGGGGACATTAGTAGGTAATGAGCAGTTCTTC. This gives the protein CASSLAGTLVGNEQFF. The chain recombines TRBV5-1 with TRBJ2-1; a possible D gene is TRBD1 (6 bases). Per germline, CDR1 SGHRS and CDR2 YFSETQ. The CDR3 covers 16 residues. The V gene lost 0 bases and the J gene lost 7 bases, with 17 bases spanning the gap.

The rearrangement links TRBV5-4 to TRBJ1-6, with D unclear. V dropped 5 bases and J dropped 0 bases, with 15 bases sitting between them. Germline loops: CDR1 SGHNT, CDR2 YYREEE (reference sequence). The CDR3 is made up of 17 amino acids. The CDR3 region is CASSTLGTGSYNSPLHF. The CDR3 DNA sequence: TGTGCCAGCAGTACACTGGGAACCGGCTCCTATAATTCACCCCTCCACTTT.

The chain uses TRBV5-6 and TRBJ1-2; 7 bases match TRBD1. The trim removed 2 bases at V and 1 base at J, leaving 8 bases unmatched. The CDR3 runs 16 residues. Germline V gene sequence: CDR1 SGHDT, CDR2 YYEEEE. The CDR3, as DNA: TGTGCCAGCAGCTTAATTGGGACAGCATATAACTATGGCTACACCTTC. As protein: CASSLIGTAYNYGYTF. Complete variable domain (other parts from reference TRBV5-6 and TRBJ1-2): DAGVTQSPTHLIKTRGQQVTLRCSPKSGHDTVSWYQQALGQGPQFIFQYYEEEERQRGNFPDRFSGHQFPNYSSELNVNALLLGDSALYLCASSLIGTAYNYGYTFGSGTRLTVV.

The chain recombines TRBV18 with TRBJ2-7, with D possibly being TRBD2 (5 bases). The germline V gene has CDR1 KGHSH and CDR2 LQKENI. The V end lost 3 bases, the J end lost 6 bases, and 15 bases lay between the germline ends. There are 14 residues in the CDR3. The CDR3 nucleotides read TGTGCCAGCTCACCGGGTCGGGAAGGGCGCGAGCAGTACTTC. Translated: CASSPGREGREQYF.

The V and J genes are TRBV9 and TRBJ2-2, with 8 bases fitting TRBD1. The V segment lost 4 bases and the J segment 0 bases; nucleotides outside the gene matches: 5. The CDR3 loop spans 16 amino acids. Looked up from germline, CDR1 is SGDLS and CDR2 is YYNGEE. CDR3 sequence (DNA): TGTGCCAGCAGCCCAGACAGGGGTCCGAACACCGGGGAGCTGTTTTTT. This translates into CASSPDRGPNTGELFF.

The chain is built from TRBV27 and TRBJ2-1; 9 bases are shared with TRBD1. The junction had 3 bases not matched to a gene; V was cut back by 5 bases and J by 4 bases. The CDR3 loop spans 14 amino acids. Germline CDR1 reads MNHEY; CDR2 reads SMNVEV (reference sequence). CDR3 DNA sequence: TGTGCCAGCAGTCTCGGGACAGGGTACAATGAGCAGTTCTTC. This encodes CASSLGTGYNEQFF.

The chain recombines TRBV6-4 with TRBJ2-1, with D perhaps being TRBD1 or TRBD2 (5 bases each). The CDR3 has 13 residues. V lost 8 bases, J lost 5 bases, and 13 bases lay in between. Germline CDR1 and CDR2: MRHNA and SNTAGT. The CDR3 spells CASSREADNEQFF. The CDR3 bases are TGTGCCAGCTCCAGGGAAGCGGACAATGAGCAGTTCTTC.

This clone has just a few counts. The chain uses TRBV5-8 and TRBJ1-1; D not resolved. CDR1 and CDR2 from the germline V gene are SGHTS and YDEGEE. V was pared by 4 bases and J by 2 bases, with 12 bases between. This CDR3 spans 14 amino acids. Written as DNA, the CDR3 is TGTGCCAGCAGCCCCGGAGCGATAAACACTGAAGCTTTCTTT. Translating gives CASSPGAINTEAFF.

This chain uses TRBV6-5 with TRBJ2-7; TRBD1 matches at 8 bases. Germline values: CDR1 MNHEY, CDR2 SVGAGI. The CDR3 is 14 residues long. The ends lost 4 bases at V and 3 bases at J; junction bases unmatched: 5. CDR3 in amino acids: CASSSDRVLYEQYF. The CDR3 nucleotides are TGTGCCAGCAGTTCGGACAGGGTCCTCTACGAGCAGTACTTC.

This clone came up a few times. The chain recombines TRBV10-3 with TRBJ1-5; possible D gene TRBD1, 6 bases. This CDR3 contains 15 residues. Germline CDR1 ENHRY, CDR2 SYGVKD. Between the trimmed V and J ends, which lost 6 bases and 0 bases, there was a span of 12 bases. The CDR3 protein is CAISQGLGSNQPQHF. The CDR3 coding sequence is TGTGCCATCAGCCAGGGGTTAGGTAGCAATCAGCCCCAGCATTTT.

The chain employs TRBV7-9 and TRBJ2-3; D is possibly TRBD1 (5 bases). The CDR3 runs to 13 residues. Germline-derived CDR1 and CDR2 are SEHNR and FQNEAQ (reference sequence). V lost 4 bases and J lost 2, with 7 bases in between. The CDR3 loop reads CASSSTATDTQYF. The CDR3 DNA reads TGTGCCAGCAGCTCGACAGCCACAGATACGCAGTATTTT.

This chain links TRBV24-1 with TRBJ2-5, with TRBD1 matching over 10 bases. Germline V gene sequence: CDR1 KGHDR, CDR2 SFDVKD. V dropped 3 bases and J dropped 3; count of bases not matched to a gene: 3. This CDR3 is built from 15 residues. The CDR3 DNA sequence: TGTGCCACCAGTGATCCCGGGACAGGGGAAGAGACCCAGTACTTC. Residues: CATSDPGTGEETQYF.

This chain links TRBV27 with TRBJ1-6; no clear D gene. This CDR3 has 15 amino acids. Trimming took 7 bases from V and 7 from J, leaving 17 bases between them. The germline V gene encodes CDR1 MNHEY and CDR2 SMNVEV (reference sequence). The CDR3 sequence is CASNSGTIGNSPLHF. The CDR3 DNA sequence: TGTGCCAGCAATTCGGGCACCATCGGGAATTCACCCCTCCACTTT.

This chain links TRBV18 with TRBJ1-2; no reliable D call. Germline V gene lookup returns CDR1 KGHSH and CDR2 LQKENI. The CDR3 is 15 amino acids. Trimming left V 0 bases short and J 0 bases short, with 8 bases between. The CDR3 bases are TGTGCCAGCTCACCACCGAGACCGGCTAACTATGGCTACACCTTC. Protein product: CASSPPRPANYGYTF.

The V call is TRBV19, the J call TRBJ1-4; D is unclear. Germline CDR1 LNHDA, CDR2 SQIVND (reference sequence). The CDR3 is made up of 13 amino acids. Trimming left V 8 bases short and J 0 bases short, with 7 bases between. The CDR3 loop is CASRIATNEKLFF. The CDR3 nucleotides read TGTGCCAGTCGGATAGCAACTAATGAAAAACTGTTTTTT.

The chain carries TRBV4-2 and TRBJ1-2; possibly TRBD1 for D (5 bases). CDR3 size: 17 residues. Trimming cost V 0 bases and J 7 bases, with 21 bases left between them. Per the germline V gene, CDR1 is LGHNA and CDR2 is YNFKEQ. The DNA of the CDR3 is TGTGCCAGCAGCCAAGATGGCCCGGGGCCCCCGGGCGGTGGCTACACCTTC. It encodes CASSQDGPGPPGGGYTF.

The gene calls are TRBV5-4 and TRBJ1-6; weak D call: TRBD1 (5 bases). V lost 2 bases to trimming and J lost 8 bases, with 14 bases between them. Looked up from germline, CDR1 is SGHNT and CDR2 is YYREEE (reference sequence). The CDR3 totals 15 residues. The CDR3 is CASSFSGIGDSPLHF. In DNA, the CDR3 is TGTGCCAGCAGCTTCTCAGGGATTGGGGATTCACCCCTCCACTTT.

In this sample, this clone turned up a few times. The chain is built from TRBV5-5 and TRBJ2-1, with TRBD2 identical over 14 bases. Germline assignment: CDR1 SGHKS and CDR2 YYEKEE (reference sequence). V lost 4 bases, J lost 7 bases, and 4 bases stayed unmatched. The CDR3 covers 15 residues. The CDR3 sequence is CASSKGLAGVNEQFF. The CDR3 DNA reads as TGTGCCAGCAGCAAGGGACTAGCGGGGGTAAATGAGCAGTTCTTC.